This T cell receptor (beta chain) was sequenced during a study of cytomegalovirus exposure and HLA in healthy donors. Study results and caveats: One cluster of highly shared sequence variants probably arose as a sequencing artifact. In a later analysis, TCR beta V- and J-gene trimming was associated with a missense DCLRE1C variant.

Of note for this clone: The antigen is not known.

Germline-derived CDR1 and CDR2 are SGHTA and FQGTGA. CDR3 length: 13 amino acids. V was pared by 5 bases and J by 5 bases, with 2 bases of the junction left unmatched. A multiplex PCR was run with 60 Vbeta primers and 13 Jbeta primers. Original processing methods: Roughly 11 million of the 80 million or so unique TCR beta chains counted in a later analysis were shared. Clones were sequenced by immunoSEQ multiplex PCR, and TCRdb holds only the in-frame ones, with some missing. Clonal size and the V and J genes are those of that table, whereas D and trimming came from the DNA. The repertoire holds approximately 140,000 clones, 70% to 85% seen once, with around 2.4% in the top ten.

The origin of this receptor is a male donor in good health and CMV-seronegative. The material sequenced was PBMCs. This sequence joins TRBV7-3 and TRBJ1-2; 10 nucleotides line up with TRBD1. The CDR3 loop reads CASSRGQGYGYTF. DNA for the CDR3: TGTGCCAGCAGCCGGGGACAGGGGTATGGCTACACCTTC.